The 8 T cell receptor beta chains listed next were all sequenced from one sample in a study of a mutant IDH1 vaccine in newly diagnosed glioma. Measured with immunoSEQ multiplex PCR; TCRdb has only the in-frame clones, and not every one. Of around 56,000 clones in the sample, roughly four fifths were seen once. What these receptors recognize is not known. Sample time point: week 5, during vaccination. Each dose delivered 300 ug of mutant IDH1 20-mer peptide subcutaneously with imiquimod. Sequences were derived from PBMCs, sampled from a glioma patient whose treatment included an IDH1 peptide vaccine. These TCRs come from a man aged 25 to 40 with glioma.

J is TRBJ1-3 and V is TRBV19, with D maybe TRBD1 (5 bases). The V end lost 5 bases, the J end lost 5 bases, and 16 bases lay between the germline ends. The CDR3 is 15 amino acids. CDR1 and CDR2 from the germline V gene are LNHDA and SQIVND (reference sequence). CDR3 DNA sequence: TGTGCCAGTAGTCCTTCCTCCGGGGGTAGAAACACCATATATTTT. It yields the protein CASSPSSGGRNTIYF.

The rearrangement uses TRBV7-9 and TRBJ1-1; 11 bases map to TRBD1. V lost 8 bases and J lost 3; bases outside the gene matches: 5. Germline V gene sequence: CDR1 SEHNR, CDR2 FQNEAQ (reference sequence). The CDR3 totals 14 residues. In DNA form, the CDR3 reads TGTGCCAGCCACGCGGGACAGGGGGACACTGAAGCTTTCTTT. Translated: CASHAGQGDTEAFF.

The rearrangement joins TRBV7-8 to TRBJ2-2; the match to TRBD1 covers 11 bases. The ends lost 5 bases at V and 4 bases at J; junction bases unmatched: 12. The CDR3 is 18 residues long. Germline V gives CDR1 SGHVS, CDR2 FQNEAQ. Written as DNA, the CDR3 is TGTGCCAGCAGCGAATGGGGCGGACAGGGGGCGCGCACCGGGGAGCTGTTTTTT. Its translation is CASSEWGGQGARTGELFF.

The CDR3 is CASSLGGNGNYEQYF. The CDR3 region has the DNA TGCGCCAGCAGCTTGGGAGGGAACGGTAATTACGAGCAGTACTTC. The chain couples TRBV5-1 to TRBJ2-7; D possibly corresponds to TRBD2 (5 bases). CDR1 is SGHRS and CDR2 is YFSETQ in the germline V gene. V was shortened by 0 bases and J by 4 bases, with 14 bases between the two germline ends. CDR3 length: 15 residues.

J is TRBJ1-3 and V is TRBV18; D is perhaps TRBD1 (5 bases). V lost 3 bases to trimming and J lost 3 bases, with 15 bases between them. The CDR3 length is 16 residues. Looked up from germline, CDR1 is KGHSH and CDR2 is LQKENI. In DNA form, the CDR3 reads TGTGCCAGCTCACCCTCTTCGGGGCCTATTGGAAACACCATATATTTT. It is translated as CASSPSSGPIGNTIYF.

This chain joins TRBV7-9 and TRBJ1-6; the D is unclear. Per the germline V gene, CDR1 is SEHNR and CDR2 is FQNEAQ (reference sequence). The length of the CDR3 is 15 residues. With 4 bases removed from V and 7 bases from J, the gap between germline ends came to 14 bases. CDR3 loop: CASSSYIATNSPLHF. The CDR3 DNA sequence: TGTGCCAGCAGCTCTTATATCGCAACGAATTCACCCCTCCACTTT.

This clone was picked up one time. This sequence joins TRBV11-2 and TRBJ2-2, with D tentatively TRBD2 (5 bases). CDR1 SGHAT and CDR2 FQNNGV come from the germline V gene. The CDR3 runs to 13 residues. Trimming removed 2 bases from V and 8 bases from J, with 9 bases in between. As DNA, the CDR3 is TGTGCCAGCAGCTTAACGCGGGCTGGGGAGCTGTTTTTT. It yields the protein CASSLTRAGELFF.

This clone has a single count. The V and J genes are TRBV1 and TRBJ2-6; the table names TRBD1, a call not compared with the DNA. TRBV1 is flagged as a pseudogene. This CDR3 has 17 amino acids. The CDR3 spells CTSSRGQGVGGANVLTF. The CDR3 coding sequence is TGCACCAGCAGCCGAGGACAGGGGGTGGGTGGGGCCAACGTCCTGACTTTC.